These 7 T cell receptor beta chains share one sample of origin, sequenced in a study of control samples from healthy donors and cancer patients. The assay was immunoSEQ multiplex PCR, and TCRdb's table has in-frame clones only and misses some. The sample includes just over 150,000 clones, about 93% of them seen just once. Sequencing used blood. Receptors were obtained from a man aged 50-59 years in good health.

The chain recombines TRBV19 with TRBJ2-4; no clear D gene. The CDR3 length is 16 residues. The V end was cut by 3 bases, the J end by 0 bases, with 12 bases between. Germline V lookup: CDR1 LNHDA, CDR2 SQIVND (reference sequence). The CDR3 protein is CASSILGDLAKNIQYF. Here the CDR3 DNA reads TGTGCCAGTAGTATTCTTGGGGATCTAGCCAAAAACATTCAGTACTTC.

The rearrangement uses TRBV29-1 and TRBJ2-7; 11 bases are shared with TRBD2. Germline V gene data show CDR1 as SQVTM and CDR2 as ANQGSEA. V shed 4 bases, J shed 3 bases, and the junction held 14 bases outside the gene matches. The CDR3 has 17 residues. The CDR3: CSVGVSFSGRESYEQYF. As DNA, the CDR3 is TGCAGCGTTGGGGTTTCCTTTAGCGGGAGGGAAAGCTACGAGCAGTACTTC.

This rearrangement joins TRBV7-2 to TRBJ1-1; D gene uncertain. The germline V gene encodes CDR1 SGHTA and CDR2 FQGNSA. The V end lost 4 bases, the J end lost 0 bases, and 6 bases lay between the germline ends. The CDR3 has 13 amino acids. CDR3 residues: CASSSALNTEAFF. The CDR3, as DNA: TGTGCCAGCAGCTCCGCCCTGAACACTGAAGCTTTCTTT.

The chain carries TRBV19 and TRBJ1-2; 7 nucleotides line up with TRBD1. Germline V gives CDR1 LNHDA, CDR2 SQIVND (reference sequence). The CDR3 is 13 residues long. With V trimmed by 11 bases and J by 7 bases, 13 bases remained unmatched. The CDR3 DNA reads as TGTGCCGGCAAAAGGGGACAGAGAGGTGGCTACACCTTC. Translation: CAGKRGQRGGYTF.

V and J are TRBV9 and TRBJ2-7, with 8 bases identical to TRBD1. The ends lost 0 bases at V and 3 bases at J; junction bases unmatched: 5. This CDR3 comprises 15 residues. The germline gives CDR1 SGDLS, CDR2 YYNGEE. CDR3 DNA sequence: TGTGCCAGCAGCGTAGATGGGACAGGATTCTACGAGCAGTACTTC. Translated, it gives CASSVDGTGFYEQYF.

This sequence joins TRBV28 and TRBJ2-2; 16 nucleotides line up with TRBD2. V trimming: 5 bases; J trimming: 6 bases; junction bases outside the gene matches: 3. This CDR3 comprises 16 residues. Germline-derived CDR1 and CDR2 are MDHEN and SYDVKM. CDR3 sequence (DNA): TGTGCCAGCAGTGGGACTAGCGGGAGGGTATCCGGGGAGCTGTTTTTT. Its translation: CASSGTSGRVSGELFF.

CDR3 coding DNA: TGTGCCAGCAGTTTACTAGCGGGAGGTGAGCAGTTCTTC. The encoded protein is CASSLLAGGEQFF. This rearrangement joins TRBV12-3 or TRBV12-4 to TRBJ2-1, with 11 bases lining up with TRBD2. V shed 2 bases, J shed 9 bases, and the junction held 0 bases outside the gene matches. This CDR3 has 13 amino acids.